This T cell receptor (beta chain) stems from a study of blood T cell repertoires in COVID-19. Study information: Collection of acute and convalescent COVID-19 samples took place in the United States, Italy and Spain. T cells, B-cell-depleted T cells, or PBMCs supplied cDNA or gDNA.

CDR3 length: 16 amino acids. Trimming shortened V by 2 bases and J by 0 bases, and 13 bases separated the two germline ends. Germline CDR1 GTSNPN, CDR2 SVGIG (reference sequence). Original methodology: It was from reference gene primer amplification that nucleated cell counts were estimated. Some clones are missing from TCRdb's copy, which holds only in-frame ones; the method was immunoSEQ multiplex PCR. That table is the source of V, J and clone size, and D and trimming were worked out from the DNA. Of 150,000 to 200,000 clones in the sample, 86% were seen once. This clonotype was sampled from a young man with acute or convalescent COVID-19. Sequencing was done on a sample of peripheral blood. The chain couples TRBV30 to TRBJ1-4; a possible D gene is TRBD1 (6 bases). CDR3 sequence reads: CAWSSGGTSTNEKLFF. CDR3 coding DNA: TGTGCCTGGAGTTCGGGGGGGACATCAACTAATGAAAAACTGTTTTTT.